A selection of T cell receptor beta chains follows, all from one sample in a study of T-cell memory formation after mild COVID-19. MiXCR was run by TCRdb on the 5' RACE reads, yielding one entry per CDR3 protein. Seen here are a few hundred thousand distinct CDR3 sequences, around 30% observed once, and the top ten hold approximately 13%. Sequenced: PBMCs or a T cell subset sorted from them (not recorded which). The receptors originated from an adult woman who had mild COVID-19 (a few samples of this study predate the infection). Cell type and time point are not known. CDR3s include the opening cysteine and the closing phenylalanine or tryptophan. D genes are given only for firm matches. The size field is filled for only some rows; it gives once, few, many or a size class.

D: TRBD1; J: TRBJ2-5; size: NA; V: TRBV4-2; DNA: TGTGCCAGCAGCCCCAGACAGGGGGCCGAGACCCAGTACTTC; CDR3: CASSPRQGAETQYF
D: TRBD2; J: TRBJ2-7; size: few; V: TRBV3-1; DNA: TGTGCCAGCAGCCAACGCATCTCTTTAGCGGGGTGGTCCTACGAGCAGTACTTC; CDR3: CASSQRISLAGWSYEQYF
D: NA; J: TRBJ2-3; size: NA; V: TRBV5-5; DNA: TGTGCCAGCACCTACACACTTCCGGGACTCGGGCGCGATACGCAGTATTTT; CDR3: CASTYTLPGLGRDTQYF
D: TRBD2; J: TRBJ2-1; size: NA; V: TRBV29-1; DNA: TGCAGCGCCCCCCTCGGGGGGTCGACATATGAGCAGTTCTTC; CDR3: CSAPLGGSTYEQFF
D: NA; J: TRBJ2-1; size: few; V: TRBV7-6; DNA: TGTGCCAGCAGCTTAGCCCCCAGGGTAGGCCTTTACAATGAGCAGTTCTTC; CDR3: CASSLAPRVGLYNEQFF
D: NA; J: TRBJ2-3; size: NA; V: TRBV3-1; DNA: TGTGCCAGCAGCCAAGATAGGAGGGCCACAGATACGCAGTATTTT; CDR3: CASSQDRRATDTQYF
D: NA; J: TRBJ2-4; size: NA; V: TRBV7-9; DNA: TGTGCCAGCAGCTTAGCCGGTCCGAGGAACATTCAGTACTTC; CDR3: CASSLAGPRNIQYF
D: NA; J: TRBJ2-3; size: few; V: TRBV7-2; DNA: TGTGCCAGCAGCCAACGATGGACCACAGATACGCAGTATTTT; CDR3: CASSQRWTTDTQYF
D: NA; J: TRBJ1-2; size: NA; V: TRBV11-2; DNA: TGTGCCAGCAGTTATACCACGGGTTCGGGCGCCTATGGCTACACCTTC; CDR3: CASSYTTGSGAYGYTF
D: NA; J: TRBJ2-5; size: NA; V: TRBV18; DNA: TGTGCCAGCTCACCACCAGCAGGGGGGGAGACCCAGTACTTC; CDR3: CASSPPAGGETQYF